This TCR beta chain emerged from a study of cytomegalovirus exposure and HLA in healthy donors. The PCR was carried out with 60 Vbeta primers and 13 Jbeta primers. The data were produced by immunoSEQ multiplex PCR, yet TCRdb's version contains in-frame clones alone and is incomplete. The table includes about 70,000 clones, roughly 85% detected once. From germline, CDR1 is MNHEY and CDR2 SVGAGI. After removal of 0 bases from V and 5 bases from J, the junction contained 6 bases not matched to a gene. CDR3 length: 15 amino acids. The sequence derives from a woman younger than 45 in good health and CMV-seronegative. The sequencing sample was made of PBMCs. J is TRBJ2-7 and V is TRBV6-5, with 8 nucleotides matching TRBD2. The CDR3 loop is CASSYSRAGVHEQYF. CDR3 coding DNA: TGTGCCAGCAGTTACTCGAGAGCGGGAGTCCACGAGCAGTACTTC.